A single sample gave rise to the 29 T cell receptor beta chains below, sequenced in a study of technical replicates of blood from several donors. The table came from immunoSEQ multiplex PCR; TCRdb's copy has only in-frame clones and leaves some out. The table lists some 68,000 clones, just under 97% of them singletons, with roughly 0.24% in the top ten. Sequences were obtained from T cells isolated from PBMCs. These TCRs come from a human donor in good health.

The chain uses TRBV6-1 and TRBJ1-2; tentatively, D is TRBD1 (6 bases). The V gene's germline CDR1 is MNHNS and CDR2 SASEGT. The CDR3 contains 15 residues. V was shortened by 6 bases and J by 7 bases, with 21 bases between the two germline ends. CDR3 region: CASRRGTTGLSGYTF. CDR3 coding DNA: TGTGCCAGCAGGAGGGGGACGACAGGTCTCTCTGGCTACACCTTC.

The V gene is TRBV5-1, the J gene TRBJ2-5, with 7 bases lining up with TRBD1. There are 14 residues in the CDR3. Germline V CDR1 and CDR2: SGHRS, YFSETQ. J was trimmed by 5 bases and V by 6 bases; bases with no gene match: 10. The CDR3 DNA reads TGCGCCAGCAAAGGTGAGGGGGCCCGGGAGACCCAGTACTTC. As protein: CASKGEGARETQYF.

CDR3 residues: CASSLGDQPQHF. The CDR3 nucleotides are TGTGCCAGCAGCTTAGGCGATCAGCCCCAGCATTTT. This sequence joins TRBV7-9 and TRBJ1-5; D uncertain. V was cut by 1 base and J by 5 bases, with 3 bases left in between. Germline V lookup: CDR1 SEHNR, CDR2 FQNEAQ (reference sequence). This CDR3 comprises 12 residues.

Remarks on this clone: The CDR3 carries no conserved terminal phenylalanine or tryptophan, so it likely arises from a read error. The limits of the CDR3 on the DNA are not certain, so only TCRdb's listed CDR3 is given. This chain's CDR3 is CASSLKDRGRLI. The chain is built from TRBV7-3 and TRBJ2-7; the table calls TRBD1, which could not be checked here. Germline V gives CDR1 SGHTA, CDR2 FQGTGA. The CDR3 spans 12 amino acids, including both terminal residues.

The chain employs TRBV7-3 and TRBJ2-7, with 7 bases identical to TRBD1. Germline V gene sequence: CDR1 SGHTA, CDR2 FQGTGA. This CDR3 is built from 14 residues. Trimming cost V 5 bases and J 7 bases; bases outside gene matches: 11. The CDR3 protein is CASSRADRVGEQYF. The CDR3 nucleotides read TGTGCCAGCAGCCGTGCCGACAGGGTGGGGGAGCAGTACTTC.

The V call is TRBV25-1, the J call TRBJ2-5; D unclear. The ends were cut back, 2 bases at V and 4 bases at J, with 5 bases in the middle. This CDR3 has 12 residues. Germline loops: CDR1 MGHDK, CDR2 SYGVNS. The CDR3 loop reads CASSENSETQYF. The CDR3 DNA is TGTGCCAGCAGTGAAAACTCAGAGACCCAGTACTTC.

The gene calls are TRBV11-2 and TRBJ1-1, with a tentative D call TRBD1 (6 bases). The CDR3 is 14 amino acids. V was pared by 0 bases and J by 7 bases, with 12 bases between. Germline V gene lookup returns CDR1 SGHAT and CDR2 FQNNGV. CDR3 in DNA: TGTGCCAGCAGCTTAGATTACGACAGGATTGAAGCTTTCTTT. Translated, it gives CASSLDYDRIEAFF.

V is TRBV10-3 and J is TRBJ1-2; tentative D call: TRBD1 (5 bases). V was clipped by 0 bases and J by 8 bases, with 13 bases between them. Germline V gene sequence: CDR1 ENHRY, CDR2 SYGVKD. The CDR3 length is 14 residues. The CDR3 loop is CAISESGRETGYTF. The DNA of the CDR3 is TGTGCCATCAGTGAGTCCGGCAGGGAAACGGGCTACACCTTC.

The chain carries TRBV7-6 and TRBJ2-1; 10 bases agree with TRBD2. CDR1 and CDR2 from the germline V gene are SGHVS and FNYEAQ. This CDR3 is built from 16 residues. Trimming cost V 2 bases and J 5 bases; bases outside gene matches: 6. The CDR3 DNA sequence: TGTGCCAGCAGCTTAAGGGCTAGCGGGGGAGACAATGAGCAGTTCTTC. Its protein is CASSLRASGGDNEQFF.

This chain joins TRBV11-3 and TRBJ2-7, with TRBD1 identical over 9 bases. V lost 8 bases to trimming and J lost 1 base; unmatched junction nucleotides: 12. Germline V gives CDR1 SGHNT, CDR2 YENEEA. The length of the CDR3 is 16 residues. The CDR3: CASAFSTGTGSYEQYF. DNA for the CDR3: TGTGCCAGCGCCTTCTCTACCGGGACAGGGTCCTACGAGCAGTACTTC.

The CDR3 sequence is CSVEDQTSMETQYF. CDR3 DNA: TGCAGCGTTGAAGACCAAACTAGCATGGAGACCCAGTACTTC. The rearrangement joins TRBV29-1 to TRBJ2-5; D may be TRBD2 (6 bases). Trimming stripped 0 bases from V and 5 bases from J, with 13 bases between. The CDR3 runs to 14 residues. Germline loops: CDR1 SQVTM, CDR2 ANQGSEA. Full variable domain (remainder filled in from reference TRBV29-1 and TRBJ2-5): SAVISQKPSRDICQRGTSLTIQCQVDSQVTMMFWYRQQPGQSLTLIATANQGSEATYESGFVIDKFPISRPNLTFSTLTVSNMSPEDSSIYLCSVEDQTSMETQYFGPGTRLLVL.

The chain is built from TRBV28 and TRBJ2-5, with 7 bases identical to TRBD1. CDR1 is MDHEN and CDR2 is SYDVKM in the germline V gene. CDR3 length: 14 residues. The V gene end was trimmed by 6 bases and the J gene end by 6 bases; junction bases not matched to a gene: 10. CDR3 DNA sequence: TGTGCCAGCAGCACTCCGGACAGGCGCAAGACCCAGTACTTC. It is translated as CASSTPDRRKTQYF.

This chain links TRBV7-9 with TRBJ2-1; the match to TRBD2 covers 10 bases. The CDR3 extends over 17 amino acids. Germline values: CDR1 SEHNR, CDR2 FQNEAQ (reference sequence). V was pared by 0 bases and J by 12 bases, with 14 bases of the junction left unmatched. The CDR3 nucleotides read TGTGCCAGCAGCTTAGCGGATAGCGGGAGGACCTCGGCGGTGCAGTTCTTC. It codes for CASSLADSGRTSAVQFF. Drawing the rest from reference TRBV7-9 and TRBJ2-1, the complete variable domain is DTGVSQNPRHKITKRGQNVTFRCDPISEHNRLYWYRQTLGQGPEFLTYFQNEAQLEKSRLLSDRFSAERPKGSFSTLEIQRTEQGDSAMYLCASSLADSGRTSAVQFFGPGTRLTVL.

This chain uses TRBV6-5 with TRBJ2-3; D not certain. Germline-derived CDR1 and CDR2 are MNHEY and SVGAGI. This CDR3 has 14 residues. Trimming cost V 6 bases and J 2 bases, with 12 bases left between them. The CDR3 loop reads CASSIEKFTDTQYF. Here the CDR3 DNA reads TGTGCCAGCAGCATAGAGAAATTCACAGATACGCAGTATTTT.

The gene calls are TRBV4-1 and TRBJ1-1, with 8 bases matching TRBD1. The germline gives CDR1 MGHRA, CDR2 YSYEKL. J was trimmed by 8 bases and V by 0 bases; bases with no gene match: 5. The CDR3 sequence is 14 residues long. CDR3 region: CASSQEVQGVEAFF. CDR3 coding DNA: TGCGCCAGCAGCCAAGAAGTACAGGGGGTCGAAGCTTTCTTT.

The chain combines TRBV10-1 with TRBJ2-2; TRBD1 matches 10 bases. CDR3 size: 14 residues. Trimming at V came to 6 bases and at J to 6 bases, leaving 4 bases not matched to a gene. Germline CDR1 and CDR2: WNHNN and SYGVQD (reference sequence). As DNA, the CDR3 is TGCGCCAGCAGACCCGGACAGGGGGCCGGGGAGCTGTTTTTT. It is translated as CASRPGQGAGELFF.

This sequence joins TRBV29-1 and TRBJ2-1; 11 bases are shared with TRBD2. CDR3 length: 16 amino acids. Germline V gene sequence: CDR1 SQVTM, CDR2 ANQGSEA. With 6 bases clipped from V and 0 bases from J, the junction kept 7 bases outside the gene matches. The CDR3 DNA reads TGCAGCGTCCCTACGACTAGCGGGGACTCCTACAATGAGCAGTTCTTC. Its protein is CSVPTTSGDSYNEQFF.

The V call is TRBV5-8, the J call TRBJ1-2, with unresolved D. This CDR3 is built from 14 residues. Trimming stripped 2 bases from V and 8 bases from J, with 16 bases between. The germline V gene encodes CDR1 SGHTS and CDR2 YDEGEE. CDR3 coding DNA: TGTGCCAGCAGCTTCGTCGGGATGGCCCTAGGCTACACCTTC. It is translated as CASSFVGMALGYTF.

The chain carries TRBV6-1 and TRBJ2-7; TRBD1 agrees at 8 bases. The CDR3 extends over 12 amino acids. CDR1 MNHNS and CDR2 SASEGT come from the germline V gene. V was clipped by 11 bases and J by 2 bases; unmatched bases: 5. DNA of the CDR3: TGTGCCGGAAGGACAGGGACCTACGAGCAGTACTTC. It codes for CAGRTGTYEQYF.

The J gene is TRBJ2-7, the V gene TRBV7-9, with TRBD1 as a possible D gene (6 bases). The V end was cut by 2 bases, the J end by 3 bases, with 11 bases between. CDR3 length equals 14 residues. In germline, CDR1 is SEHNR, CDR2 FQNEAQ (reference sequence). In nucleotides, the CDR3 is TGTGCCAGCAGCTTAATGGGACAAAGCTACGAGCAGTACTTC. Protein product: CASSLMGQSYEQYF.

J is TRBJ1-1 and V is TRBV4-1; D not certain. Trimming took off 3 bases at V and 8 bases at J, with 13 bases between the two ends. The V gene's germline CDR1 is MGHRA and CDR2 YSYEKL. This CDR3 is built from 13 residues. CDR3 in amino acids: CASSQVAAAEAFF. CDR3 DNA sequence: TGCGCCAGCAGCCAGGTAGCGGCAGCAGAAGCTTTCTTT.

The chain is built from TRBV10-3 and TRBJ2-5, with TRBD2 matching 10 bases. V lost 4 bases and J lost 6; bases outside the gene matches: 14. The CDR3 has 17 amino acids. CDR1 and CDR2 from the germline V gene are ENHRY and SYGVKD. This chain's CDR3 is CAISGGLLAGAAQTQYF. The CDR3 DNA follows: TGTGCCATCAGTGGGGGCCTTCTAGCGGGAGCGGCGCAGACCCAGTACTTC.

This sequence joins TRBV19 and TRBJ2-7, with TRBD1 as a possible D gene (5 bases). With 3 bases removed from V and 5 bases from J, the gap between germline ends came to 11 bases. The germline V gene encodes CDR1 LNHDA and CDR2 SQIVND (reference sequence). The CDR3 has 13 residues. CDR3 amino acids: CASSIMSGNEQYF. The CDR3 nucleotides read TGTGCCAGTAGTATTATGTCAGGGAACGAGCAGTACTTC.

The chain carries TRBV4-2 and TRBJ2-1; the match to TRBD2 covers 10 bases. J gave up 3 bases and V 1 base, and 3 bases lay outside the gene matches. Germline-derived CDR1 and CDR2 are LGHNA and YNFKEQ. The CDR3 consists of 16 residues. The CDR3 spells CASSQGTSGFYNEQFF. CDR3 DNA sequence: TGTGCCAGCAGCCAAGGGACTAGCGGCTTCTACAATGAGCAGTTCTTC.

The rearrangement links TRBV28 to TRBJ1-4, with 8 bases matching TRBD1. The CDR3 length is 14 residues. Germline-derived CDR1 and CDR2 are MDHEN and SYDVKM. The J segment lost 6 bases and the V segment lost 3 bases, leaving 3 bases of the junction unmatched. Here the CDR3 reads CASSFYRGDEKLFF. CDR3 coding DNA: TGTGCCAGCAGTTTCTACAGGGGGGATGAAAAACTGTTTTTT. Drawing the rest from reference TRBV28 and TRBJ1-4, the complete variable domain is DVKVTQSSRYLVKRTGEKVFLECVQDMDHENMFWYRQDPGLGLRLIYFSYDVKMKEKGDIPEGYSVSREKKERFSLILESASTNQTSMYLCASSFYRGDEKLFFGSGTQLSVL.

This chain connects TRBV10-2 to TRBJ2-3; the match to TRBD1 covers 11 bases. This CDR3 has 14 amino acids. Germline CDR1 WSHSY, CDR2 SAAADI. Germline trimming cut 2 bases from V and 8 bases from J; bases unmatched to any gene: 3. This CDR3 is CASSEGTGGVTQYF. The CDR3 DNA reads TGCGCCAGCAGTGAGGGGACAGGGGGTGTTACGCAGTATTTT.

This rearrangement joins TRBV6-4 to TRBJ2-1; D not resolved. From germline, CDR1 is MRHNA and CDR2 SNTAGT. Trimming pared 4 bases from V and 0 bases from J, leaving 4 bases between. The CDR3 totals 13 residues. DNA of the CDR3: TGTGCCAGCAGTGCGGGCTCCTACAATGAGCAGTTCTTC. Its translation is CASSAGSYNEQFF.

The chain combines TRBV7-2 with TRBJ2-7, with 10 bases aligning to TRBD2. Trimming cost V 1 base and J 5 bases; bases outside gene matches: 8. CDR3 size: 16 residues. The germline gives CDR1 SGHTA, CDR2 FQGNSA. The CDR3 protein is CASSLVPSGGRDEQYF. DNA for the CDR3: TGTGCCAGCAGCTTAGTCCCTAGCGGGGGTCGCGACGAGCAGTACTTC.

This sequence joins TRBV5-1 and TRBJ2-5; 9 bases are shared with TRBD2. CDR1 is SGHRS, CDR2 YFSETQ, per germline. The junction had 11 bases not matched to a gene; V was cut back by 2 bases and J by 3 bases. This CDR3 is built from 17 residues. The CDR3 here is CASSLTLAGAQEETQYF. CDR3 DNA: TGCGCCAGCAGCTTAACCTTAGCGGGGGCGCAAGAAGAGACCCAGTACTTC.